The T cell receptor (beta chain) under discussion was sequenced for a study of post-analysis software for immune sequencing data. Notes on this clonotype: The antigen is unknown.

The CDR3 is 15 amino acids. Trimming took 2 bases from V and 6 from J, leaving 13 bases between them. Germline values: CDR1 SGHTA, CDR2 FQGNSA. Notes on the study in general: Controls had lower frequencies than patients of roughly five TRBV segments, which included TRBV5-6, TRBV5-1 and TRBV20-1.

cDNA libraries for TCR beta contained unique molecular identifiers. A single record per CDR3 protein comes from TCRdb applying MiXCR to the PCR reads. The sample holds about 760,000 distinct CDR3 sequences, approximately 30% seen once. This chain uses TRBV7-2 with TRBJ2-2; TRBD2 might be the D (5 bases). Sequenced: blood. The sequence was obtained from a girl between 10 and 17 years old with multiple sclerosis. The CDR3 nucleotides are TGTGCCAGCAGCTTAACCTTTGGAGGCGCCGGGGAGCTGTTTTTT. It codes for CASSLTFGGAGELFF.